Presented here are 19 T cell receptor beta chains from one specimen sequenced in a study of cytomegalovirus exposure and HLA in healthy donors. Repertoires were generated with immunoSEQ multiplex PCR, while TCRdb's copy carries only in-frame clones and drops some. This sample has more than 250,000 clones; 80% to 95% occur once, and the top ten carry approximately 3%. Specimen: PBMCs. The receptors were gathered from a woman younger than 45 in good health and CMV-seronegative.

The rearrangement joins TRBV2 to TRBJ2-5, with D perhaps TRBD2 (6 bases). Trimming stripped 4 bases from V and 3 bases from J, with 9 bases between. CDR1 and CDR2 (germline): SNHLY, FYNNEI. The CDR3 length is 13 residues. The CDR3 DNA follows: TGTGCCAGCAGTGGGGACTTAGAAGAGACCCAGTACTTC. Protein: CASSGDLEETQYF.

This chain links TRBV10-2 with TRBJ2-5, with 8 bases lining up with TRBD2. This CDR3 region has 15 residues. Trimming cost V 5 bases and J 3 bases; bases outside gene matches: 8. Germline V CDR1 and CDR2: WSHSY, SAAADI. The CDR3 DNA follows: TGCGCCAGCAGTTTAGCGGGATTAAACGAAGAGACCCAGTACTTC. Translated: CASSLAGLNEETQYF.

V usage is TRBV10-3 and J usage is TRBJ2-1; 8 bases align to TRBD2. After removal of 3 bases from V and 5 bases from J, the junction contained 12 bases not matched to a gene. From germline, CDR1 is ENHRY and CDR2 SYGVKD. CDR3 length equals 17 residues. This chain's CDR3 is CAISDLGREGRNNEQFF. CDR3 nucleotide sequence: TGTGCCATCAGTGACTTGGGACGGGAGGGCCGGAACAATGAGCAGTTCTTC.

V usage is TRBV6-1 and J usage is TRBJ2-7; 9 nucleotides match TRBD1. V was clipped by 5 bases and J by 2 bases; unmatched bases: 4. Per the germline V gene, CDR1 is MNHNS and CDR2 is SASEGT. The CDR3 is 14 amino acids. The CDR3 sequence: CASSTGDRAYEQYF. The DNA of the CDR3 is TGTGCCAGCAGTACCGGGGACAGGGCCTACGAGCAGTACTTC.

The rearrangement uses TRBV13 and TRBJ2-7, with TRBD1 identical over 9 bases. This CDR3 comprises 16 residues. J lost 3 bases, V lost 0 bases, and 6 bases had no gene match. Germline lookup yields CDR1 PRHDT and CDR2 FYEKMQ (reference sequence). This CDR3 is CASSLGFDRGDYEQYF. The DNA of the CDR3 is TGTGCCAGCAGCTTAGGATTTGACAGGGGGGACTACGAGCAGTACTTC.

This clone was seen once. The rearrangement uses TRBV5-4 and TRBJ2-7; a weak D match, TRBD1 (5 bases). CDR1 SGHNT and CDR2 YYREEE come from the germline V gene (reference sequence). The CDR3 has 15 amino acids. V lost 4 bases to trimming and J lost 3 bases, with 17 bases between them. CDR3 sequence reads: CASSREAGQSYEQYF. CDR3 DNA: TGTGCCAGCAGCCGCGAGGCAGGGCAGAGCTACGAGCAGTACTTC.

The chain joins TRBV4-2 to TRBJ2-3; D assignment may be TRBD1 or TRBD2 (5 bases each). Trimming took 7 bases from V and 6 from J, leaving 23 bases between them. CDR1 is LGHNA, CDR2 YNFKEQ, per germline. The length of the CDR3 is 16 residues. The CDR3 sequence is CASKPEVQGSVDTQYF. The CDR3 DNA is TGTGCCAGCAAACCGGAGGTCCAGGGTTCAGTGGATACGCAGTATTTT.

In this sample, this clone turned up once. The J gene is TRBJ2-3, the V gene TRBV7-9; tentatively, D is TRBD1 (5 bases). V was pared by 2 bases and J by 0 bases, with 6 bases between. The CDR3 contains 14 residues. Germline CDR1 is SEHNR and CDR2 is FQNEAQ (reference sequence). In nucleotides, the CDR3 is TGTGCCAGCAGCTTAAGGGGCAGCACAGATACGCAGTATTTT. Translating it yields CASSLRGSTDTQYF.

The chain links TRBV11-2 to TRBJ1-5; TRBD1 matches at 7 bases. The V segment lost 1 base and the J segment 3 bases; nucleotides outside the gene matches: 3. The CDR3 totals 15 residues. Germline CDR1 reads SGHAT; CDR2 reads FQNNGV. For the CDR3, the DNA is TGTGCCAGCAGCTTAGGGGACAGCTACAATCAGCCCCAGCATTTT. Its protein is CASSLGDSYNQPQHF.

This clone was detected once. V gene TRBV9 combines with J gene TRBJ2-3; 7 nucleotides line up with TRBD2. The germline V gene has CDR1 SGDLS and CDR2 YYNGEE. The trim removed 0 bases at V and 0 bases at J, leaving 4 bases unmatched. CDR3 length: 16 amino acids. This chain's CDR3 is CASSVGLAASTDTQYF. The CDR3 nucleotides are TGTGCCAGCAGCGTAGGCCTAGCGGCTAGCACAGATACGCAGTATTTT.

The count of this clone is one. This sequence joins TRBV6-5 and TRBJ2-7; no clear D. The germline V and J ends were trimmed by 7 bases and 1 base, with 14 bases remaining between them. CDR3 length: 14 residues. The germline gives CDR1 MNHEY, CDR2 SVGAGI. The CDR3 sequence: CASICGGGSYEQYF. The CDR3 DNA reads TGTGCCAGCATATGTGGCGGCGGTTCCTACGAGCAGTACTTC.

The rearrangement uses TRBV27 and TRBJ2-3, with D possibly being TRBD1 (6 bases). The CDR3 is 13 amino acids. V lost 5 bases, J lost 5 bases, and 11 bases lay in between. The germline CDR1 and CDR2 sequences are MNHEY and SMNVEV (reference sequence). Here the CDR3 reads CASSPHREDTQYF. The CDR3 nucleotides are TGTGCCAGCAGTCCACACAGGGAAGATACGCAGTATTTT.

The chain combines TRBV6-6 with TRBJ2-7; the match to TRBD1 covers 8 bases. Unmatched junction bases numbered 9, after V lost 6 bases and J lost 2 bases. From germline, CDR1 is MNHNY and CDR2 SVGAGI (reference sequence). This CDR3 is 15 amino acids long. In DNA, the CDR3 is TGTGCCAGCAGCCGCCCGGACAGGGCTACCTACGAGCAGTACTTC. Its protein is CASSRPDRATYEQYF.

The chain employs TRBV5-1 and TRBJ2-7; 9 bases fit TRBD1. Trimming cost V 4 bases and J 5 bases; bases outside gene matches: 10. CDR1 is SGHRS and CDR2 is YFSETQ in the germline V gene. The CDR3 consists of 15 residues. CDR3 residues: CASSPTWDRVHEQYF. In nucleotides, the CDR3 is TGCGCCAGCAGCCCAACCTGGGACAGGGTTCACGAGCAGTACTTC.

This chain uses TRBV6-5 with TRBJ2-7; D may be TRBD1 (6 bases). The CDR3 extends over 14 amino acids. In germline, CDR1 is MNHEY, CDR2 SVGAGI. V lost 5 bases to trimming and J lost 0 bases, with 11 bases between them. Here the CDR3 reads CASSAGTPSYEQYF. The DNA of the CDR3 is TGTGCCAGCAGTGCCGGGACACCCTCCTACGAGCAGTACTTC.

The chain carries TRBV7-6 and TRBJ2-2, with 9 nucleotides matching TRBD2. CDR1 and CDR2 from the germline V gene are SGHVS and FNYEAQ. The CDR3 is 14 amino acids. With 4 bases clipped from V and 6 bases from J, the junction kept 3 bases outside the gene matches. The CDR3 is CASSYSGSAGELFF. CDR3 bases: TGTGCCAGCAGCTATAGCGGGAGCGCCGGGGAGCTGTTTTTT.

The chain links TRBV5-1 to TRBJ2-3; 9 nucleotides align to TRBD1. The V and J ends lost 3 bases and 5 bases, in that order; junction bases with no gene match: 10. Germline V lookup: CDR1 SGHRS, CDR2 YFSETQ. This CDR3 has 16 amino acids. CDR3 DNA sequence: TGCGCCAGCAGCTCAAACCGGGACAGGGATCTAGATACGCAGTATTTT. Residues: CASSSNRDRDLDTQYF.

V gene TRBV7-9 combines with J gene TRBJ2-7, with D perhaps given as TRBD1 or TRBD2 (5 bases each). The V gene's germline CDR1 is SEHNR and CDR2 FQNEAQ (reference sequence). The V and J ends lost 1 base and 6 bases respectively, with 10 bases between them. The CDR3 consists of 13 residues. The CDR3: CASSLGSGTEQYF. The CDR3 DNA sequence: TGTGCCAGCAGCTTAGGGTCGGGGACCGAGCAGTACTTC.

A few counts support this clone. The gene calls are TRBV6-5 and TRBJ1-1; D is perhaps TRBD1 (5 bases). The CDR3 spans 13 residues. Germline V gene sequence: CDR1 MNHEY, CDR2 SVGAGI. The germline V and J ends were trimmed by 2 bases and 5 bases, with 9 bases remaining between them. The CDR3: CASSYGGRTEAFF. CDR3 DNA: TGTGCCAGCAGTTACGGGGGTAGGACTGAAGCTTTCTTT.